This T cell receptor (beta chain) was identified in a study of CD8 T cell repertoires and HIV-1 epitope variants (dated by TCRdb to about 2020). With regard to the full study: In separate culture wells, T cells were stimulated with each of twenty-five peptides that represented autologous and known Gag and Nef epitope variants. Control conditions included a CMV, EBV and flu peptide pool, the Ebola AY9 epitope as negative control, and a no-peptide well. The epitopes tested were three Gag epitope families plus Nef HW9 and YT9. Using the EasySep Human T Cell Enrichment Kit, T cells were enriched and then co-cultured with an equal number of autologous T cell-negative cells acting as antigen-presenting cells. The cultures were grown for roughly ten days in IMDM with gentamicin, and half of the media was changed on days 3 and 7 with IL-2, IL-7 and IL-15 added. An aliquot of 1M T cells was saved as an uncultured baseline condition, separate from the 80 to 85 T cell cultures. A total of 83 T cell cultures were run, with each culture condition done in triplicate except for one peptide, which was done in duplicate. On the study overall, not on this receptor specifically: Under 10 antigen-specific TCR beta clonotypes were identified, of which five to seven appeared to be cross-reactive for autologous or known escape epitope variants. The assay identified only TCR beta chains and indicated proliferation to antigen, not T cell function or cytokine profile. Five clonotypes recognized the Nef KF9 family and one the HW9 family, with no responses to the TAALDMSHF plasma variant.

CDR1 and CDR2 (MNHEY, SVGAGI) derive from the germline V gene. A distance of 16 bases separates the germline ends of V and J, which lose 2 bases and 8 bases respectively. From the cysteine through the phenylalanine, the CDR3 covers 15 amino acids. Only the CDR3 portion is preserved as DNA: 45 bases, with reading frame beginning at the first base. The immunoSEQ platform was used to sequence TCR beta CDR3 regions at survey depth. The QIAamp DNA micro kit was used to extract genomic DNA from every cultured and uncultured CD8+ T cell population. In the source study's methods: Samples with under 5,000 productive reads were excluded, and this exclusion removed 5 of the 75 HIV peptide-stimulated cultures. Sequences were trimmed to CDR3 by a MANAFEST web app, and nonproductive sequences, CDR3s under 5 amino acids, and sequences not starting with C or ending with F/W were removed. To count as antigen-specific, a clonotype had to be expanded in at least 2 of 3 replicates compared with the no-peptide control at FDR 0.01, and only within one epitope family. Specific clonotypes also needed at least fivefold higher frequency than in wells stimulated with peptides from other epitope families. TCRdb limited this immuneACCESS table to in-frame rearrangements with V and J called. A share of clones is missing; checked studies link under half to unresolved V genes, and the rest is unexplained. V and J calls and clone size come straight from that table; D and trimming were deduced from the DNA. The sample table records 1,000 or so clones; around 66% of these occur just once. The top ten hold roughly 43% of the sample.

The EasySep Human CD8+ T Cell Enrichment Kit was used on day 10 to isolate CD8+ T cells from every culture. This clone has a single count. What this receptor recognizes is not known. Base-call qualities are not available, and no considerably larger clone is one nucleotide away. The sequence joins TRBV6-5 to TRBJ2-1; possibly the D gene is TRBD1, per 6 matching bases. The receptor was derived from a male donor with HIV. What was sequenced was cultured CD8+ T cells derived from PBMCs. The CDR3 region reads CASSYGGRGYDEQFF. The sequenced DNA is TGTGCCAGCAGTTACGGGGGCAGGGGTTATGATGAGCAGTTCTTC.